The subject of this entry is one T cell receptor beta chain. This sample was included in a study of blood T cell repertoires in COVID-19. Study-level information: Acute and convalescent COVID-19 specimens originated in the United States, Italy and Spain. Sources were T cells, B-cell-depleted T cells, or PBMCs; the material itself was cDNA or gDNA.

V lost 6 bases, J lost 8 bases, and 25 bases lay in between. CDR1 is MRHNA, CDR2 SNTAGT, per germline. The CDR3 loop spans 16 amino acids. Original handling: For nucleated cells, counts were estimated from reference gene primer amplification. Sequencing was performed with immunoSEQ multiplex PCR; in TCRdb, only in-frame clones are kept and a portion is missing. V and J calls plus clone size are reproduced from that table; the DNA served to infer D and trimming. The sample carries 150,000 to 200,000 clones, approximately 83% recorded once. Material for sequencing was peripheral blood. This receptor was taken from a woman between 35 and 50 years old with COVID-19, enrolled during active disease. The V call is TRBV6-4, the J call TRBJ1-2, with D tentatively TRBD1 (6 bases). CDR3 sequence (DNA): TGTGCCAGCAGATTATCCGCGACCGGCAAAACAGGGGGCTACACCTTC. Amino acid sequence: CASRLSATGKTGGYTF.